Listed here is a single T cell receptor (beta chain). Its specificity is not known. The length of the CDR3 is 18 residues. Germline CDR1 and CDR2: MGHRA and YSYEKL. V gave up 3 bases and J gave up 1 base; unmatched junction bases: 12. This sample stems from a study of T cell responses to AZD1222 COVID-19 vaccine. Study-level points and caveats: Clonal diversity was possibly underestimated; the donors were predominantly white British and more often female. Variant regions that are unmutated are reportedly the target of nearly half of spike-specific TCRs.

The table came from immunoSEQ multiplex PCR; TCRdb's copy has only in-frame clones and leaves some out. The data show roughly 95,000 clones, 80% to 95% seen once. Second-dose recipients at about 4 or about 12 weeks were treated as one pooled group. The V gene is TRBV4-1, the J gene TRBJ2-5; TRBD1 matches at 9 bases. This receptor was identified in an adult who received the AZD1222 COVID-19 vaccine. This material consisted of peripheral blood, taken 28 days after the second AZD1222 dose. CDR3: CASSQTTTGTGSQETQYF. DNA of the CDR3: TGCGCCAGCAGCCAGACCACGACCGGGACAGGGAGCCAAGAGACCCAGTACTTC.